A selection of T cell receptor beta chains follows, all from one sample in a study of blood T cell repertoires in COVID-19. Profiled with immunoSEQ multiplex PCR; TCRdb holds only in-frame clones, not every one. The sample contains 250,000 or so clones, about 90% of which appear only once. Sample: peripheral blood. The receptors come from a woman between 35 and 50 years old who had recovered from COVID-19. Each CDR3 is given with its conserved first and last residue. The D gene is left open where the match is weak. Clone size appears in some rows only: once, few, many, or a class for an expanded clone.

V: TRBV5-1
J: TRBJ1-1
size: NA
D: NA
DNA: TGCGCCAGCAGCGTGGATACAGGGACCACTGAAGCTTTCTTT
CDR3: CASSVDTGTTEAFF

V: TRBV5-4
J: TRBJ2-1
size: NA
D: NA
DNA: TGTGCCAGCAGCTTGCAGTCTCACTACAATGAGCAGTTCTTC
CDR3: CASSLQSHYNEQFF

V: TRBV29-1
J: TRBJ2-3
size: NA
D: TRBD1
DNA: TGCAGCGTTTTACAGGGGACCACAGATACGCAGTATTTT
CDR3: CSVLQGTTDTQYF

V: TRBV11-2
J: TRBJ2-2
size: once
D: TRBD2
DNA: TGTGCCAGCAGCTTAAGGTCAAGGGGAGGGAACGGGGAGCTGTTTTTT
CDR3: CASSLRSRGGNGELFF

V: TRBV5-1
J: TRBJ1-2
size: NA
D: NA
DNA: TGCGCCAGCAGGGACACTAACTATGGCTACACCTTC
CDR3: CASRDTNYGYTF

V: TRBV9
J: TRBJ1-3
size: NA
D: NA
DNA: TGTGCCAGCAGCTTGGACAGCCCATACTCTGGAAACACCATATATTTT
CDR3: CASSLDSPYSGNTIYF

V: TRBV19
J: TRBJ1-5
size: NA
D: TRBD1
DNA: TGTGCCAGTAGTTTCAAACAGGGGGCGCGGGGTCAGCCCCAGCATTTT
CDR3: CASSFKQGARGQPQHF

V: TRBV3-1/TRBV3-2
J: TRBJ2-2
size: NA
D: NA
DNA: TGTGCCAGCAGCCAGGGTCCGGGACAAAAGGACACCGGGGAGCTGTTTTTT
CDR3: CASSQGPGQKDTGELFF

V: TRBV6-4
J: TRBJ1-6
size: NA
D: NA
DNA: TGTGCCAGCAGTGAATCGGGATGGTCACCCCTCCACTTT
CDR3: CASSESGWSPLHF

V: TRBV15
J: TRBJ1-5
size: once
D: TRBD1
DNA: TGTGCCACCAGCAGAGGGGGACAGGGATATAGCAATCAGCCCCAGCATTTT
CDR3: CATSRGGQGYSNQPQHF

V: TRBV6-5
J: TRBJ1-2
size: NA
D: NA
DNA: TGTGCCAGCAGTTACATCTCGGGAATGGGTGGCTACACCTTC
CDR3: CASSYISGMGGYTF

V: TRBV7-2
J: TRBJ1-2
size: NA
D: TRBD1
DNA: TGTGCCAGCAGCTTAAAGCAGGGGGTGAACTATGGCTACACCTTC
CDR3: CASSLKQGVNYGYTF

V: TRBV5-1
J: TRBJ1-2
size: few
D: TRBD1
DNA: TGCGCCAGCAGCTTAGGGGACAGGACCCTTATGGGCTACACCTTC
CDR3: CASSLGDRTLMGYTF

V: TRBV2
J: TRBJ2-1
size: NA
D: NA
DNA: TGTGCCAGCAGTGTGACATCCCCCTCCTACAATGAGCAGTTCTTC
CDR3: CASSVTSPSYNEQFF

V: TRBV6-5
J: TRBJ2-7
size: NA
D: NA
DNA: TGTGCCAGCAGTTACGGCAGGGGGGTCCCCTACGAGCAGTACTTC
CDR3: CASSYGRGVPYEQYF

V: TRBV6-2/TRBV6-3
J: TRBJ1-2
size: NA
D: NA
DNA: TGTGCCAGCAGTGCCGCAGAAAACTATGGCTACACCTTC
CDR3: CASSAAENYGYTF

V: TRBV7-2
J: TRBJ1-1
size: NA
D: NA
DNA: TGTGCCAGCAGCCCCCGGAGGGGGGGGATCACTGAAGCTTTCTTT
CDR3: CASSPRRGGITEAFF

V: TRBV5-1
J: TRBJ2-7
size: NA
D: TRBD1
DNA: TGCGCCAGCAGCAGAGGGGGTCAGACAGGGGTGGAAGAGCAGTACTTC
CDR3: CASSRGGQTGVEEQYF

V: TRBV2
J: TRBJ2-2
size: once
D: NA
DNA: TGTGCCAGCAGCGAGATCGCAGGGGTGGACGGGGAGCTGTTTTTT
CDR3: CASSEIAGVDGELFF

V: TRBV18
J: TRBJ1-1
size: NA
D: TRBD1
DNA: TGTGCCAGCGCGGGACAGGCTAACACTGAAGCTTTCTTT
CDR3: CASAGQANTEAFF

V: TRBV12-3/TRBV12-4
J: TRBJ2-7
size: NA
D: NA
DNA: TGTGCCAGCAGGTCCGACAGTTCCTACGAGCAGTACTTC
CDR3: CASRSDSSYEQYF

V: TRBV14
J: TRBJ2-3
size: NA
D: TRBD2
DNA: TGTGCCAGCAGCCGAGCGGGGACCGATACGCAGTATTTT
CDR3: CASSRAGTDTQYF

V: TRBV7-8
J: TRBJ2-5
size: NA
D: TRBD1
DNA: TGTGCCAGCAGCTTAGTAGGGGGCGCTAGGGTTGAGACCCAGTACTTC
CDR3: CASSLVGGARVETQYF

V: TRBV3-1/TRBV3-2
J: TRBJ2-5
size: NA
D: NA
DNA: TGTGCCAGCAGCCAAGATTCCCGGGAAGAGACCCAGTACTTC
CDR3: CASSQDSREETQYF

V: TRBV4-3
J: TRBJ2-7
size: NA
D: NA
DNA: TGCGCCAGCAGCCAAGCCACCTGGGGGCCCTACGAGCAGTACTTC
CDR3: CASSQATWGPYEQYF

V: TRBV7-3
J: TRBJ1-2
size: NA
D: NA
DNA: TGTGCCAGCAGCTTACTGGGGGAGGAGGGCTATGGCTACACCTTC
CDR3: CASSLLGEEGYGYTF

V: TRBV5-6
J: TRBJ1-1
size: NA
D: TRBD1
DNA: TGTGCCAGCAGCTTATCACAGGGGCTGGGCACTGAAGCTTTCTTT
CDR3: CASSLSQGLGTEAFF

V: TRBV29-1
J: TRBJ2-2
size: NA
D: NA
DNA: TGCAGCGTTCAGACTGTCTCGAACACCGGGGAGCTGTTTTTT
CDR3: CSVQTVSNTGELFF

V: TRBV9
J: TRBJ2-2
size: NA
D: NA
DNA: TGTGCCAGCAGCCCCAGGGCCGCGAACACCGGGGAGCTGTTTTTT
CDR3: CASSPRAANTGELFF

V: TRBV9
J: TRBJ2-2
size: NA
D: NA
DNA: TGTGCCAGCAGCGTAGCTGGGGGGTTTATCGGGGAGCTGTTTTTT
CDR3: CASSVAGGFIGELFF

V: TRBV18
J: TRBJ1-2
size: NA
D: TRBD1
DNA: TGTGCCAGCTCACCACAGACAGGGGCTAACTATGGCTACACCTTC
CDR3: CASSPQTGANYGYTF

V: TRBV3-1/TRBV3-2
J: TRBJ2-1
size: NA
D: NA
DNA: TGTGCCAGCAGCCGGACTGGGTCCGAGCAGTTCTTC
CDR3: CASSRTGSEQFF

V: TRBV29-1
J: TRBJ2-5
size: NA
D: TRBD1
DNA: TGCAGCGTTAACGTAGGGGGCGGAGAGACCCAGTACTTC
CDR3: CSVNVGGGETQYF

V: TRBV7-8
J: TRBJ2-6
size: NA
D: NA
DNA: TGTGCCAGCAGCTTATTTGCAGGGATACCTTCTGGGGCCAACGTCCTGACTTTC
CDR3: CASSLFAGIPSGANVLTF

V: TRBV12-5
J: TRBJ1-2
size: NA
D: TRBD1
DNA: TGTGCTAGTGGTTCAGACAGGGCCTATGGCTACACCTTC
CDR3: CASGSDRAYGYTF

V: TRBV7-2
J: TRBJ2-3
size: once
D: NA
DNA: TGTGCCAGCAGCTTAAATCGCGGTACGCAGTATTTT
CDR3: CASSLNRGTQYF

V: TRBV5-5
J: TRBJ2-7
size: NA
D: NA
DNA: TGTGCCAGCGGCAGTCGGGACACTTCCTACGAGCAGTACTTC
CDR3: CASGSRDTSYEQYF

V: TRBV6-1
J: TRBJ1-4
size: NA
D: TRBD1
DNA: TGTGCCAGCAGTGAAATGATCCAGGGGGCGGGGGAAAAACTGTTTTTT
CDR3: CASSEMIQGAGEKLFF

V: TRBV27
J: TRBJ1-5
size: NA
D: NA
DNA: TGTGCCAGCAGTTTATCATGGAGGCAGCCCCAGCATTTT
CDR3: CASSLSWRQPQHF

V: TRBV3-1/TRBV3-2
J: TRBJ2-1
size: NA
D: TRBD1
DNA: TGTGCCAGCAGCCACCCGGGACAGGGGGCGAATGAGCAGTTCTTC
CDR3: CASSHPGQGANEQFF

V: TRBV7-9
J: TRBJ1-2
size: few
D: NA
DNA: TGTGCCAGCAGCTCCGGACGGACTCCTAACTATGGCTACACCTTC
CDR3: CASSSGRTPNYGYTF

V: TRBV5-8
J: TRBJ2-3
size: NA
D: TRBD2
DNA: TGTGCCAGCAGCTCGGGGCGTACTAGCGGGGGCCCGGGGACAGATACGCAGTATTTT
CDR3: CASSSGRTSGGPGTDTQYF

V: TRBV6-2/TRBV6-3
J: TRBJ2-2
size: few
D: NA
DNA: TGTGCCAGCAGTTACACTCAGGGGCTGAACACCGGGGAGCTGTTTTTT
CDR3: CASSYTQGLNTGELFF

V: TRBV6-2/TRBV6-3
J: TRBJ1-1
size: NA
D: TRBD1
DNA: TGTGCCAGCAGTGATACAGGGGGCGCCGGGAACACTGAAGCTTTCTTT
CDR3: CASSDTGGAGNTEAFF

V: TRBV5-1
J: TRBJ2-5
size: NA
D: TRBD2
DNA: TGCGCCAGCAGCTTGTCTGCTAGCGGGGGGCAAGAGACCCAGTACTTC
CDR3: CASSLSASGGQETQYF

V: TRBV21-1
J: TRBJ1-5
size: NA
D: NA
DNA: TGTGCCAGCAGCATTAGGACAGGGTGGGGCAATCAGCCCCAGCATTTT
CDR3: CASSIRTGWGNQPQHF